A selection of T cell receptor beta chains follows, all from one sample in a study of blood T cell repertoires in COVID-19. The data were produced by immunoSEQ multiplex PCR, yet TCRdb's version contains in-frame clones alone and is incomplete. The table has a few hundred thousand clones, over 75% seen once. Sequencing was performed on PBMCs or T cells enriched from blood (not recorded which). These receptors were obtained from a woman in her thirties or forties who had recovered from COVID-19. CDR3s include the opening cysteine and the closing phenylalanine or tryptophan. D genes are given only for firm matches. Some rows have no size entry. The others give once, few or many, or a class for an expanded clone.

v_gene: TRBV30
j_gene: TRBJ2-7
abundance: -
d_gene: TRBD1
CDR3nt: TGTGCCTGGAGTGTATCACAGGGGTTGTACTTC
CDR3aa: CAWSVSQGLYF

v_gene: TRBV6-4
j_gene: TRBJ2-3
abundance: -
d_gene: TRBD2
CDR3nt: TGTGCCACGGGGGAGGGCCAAGAGGCCGGTACGCAGTATTTT
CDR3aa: CATGEGQEAGTQYF

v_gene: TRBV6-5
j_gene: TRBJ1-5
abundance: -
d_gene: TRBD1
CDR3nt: TGTGCCAGCTCCCGGCCTACAGGGGGCAATCAGCCCCAGCATTTT
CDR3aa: CASSRPTGGNQPQHF

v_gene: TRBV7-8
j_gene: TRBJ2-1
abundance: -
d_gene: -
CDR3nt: TGTGCCAGCAGCCAGACCCAAGGGGCTTACAATGAGCAGTTCTTC
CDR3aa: CASSQTQGAYNEQFF

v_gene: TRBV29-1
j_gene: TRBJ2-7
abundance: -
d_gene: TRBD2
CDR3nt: TGCAGCGTTATACCTAGCGGGTACGAGCAGTACTTC
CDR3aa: CSVIPSGYEQYF

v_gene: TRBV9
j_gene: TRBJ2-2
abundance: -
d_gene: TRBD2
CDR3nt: TGTGCCAGCAGCACCCCGGGGGGGACCCCCACCGGGGAGCTGTTTTTT
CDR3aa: CASSTPGGTPTGELFF

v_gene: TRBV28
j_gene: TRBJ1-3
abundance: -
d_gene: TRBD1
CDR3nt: TGTGCCAGCAGGGACAGGTCTGGAAACACCATATATTTT
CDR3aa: CASRDRSGNTIYF

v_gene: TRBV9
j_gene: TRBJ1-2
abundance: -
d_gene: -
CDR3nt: TGTGCCAGCAGTCCTACAGGGAACTATGGCTACACCTTC
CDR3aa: CASSPTGNYGYTF

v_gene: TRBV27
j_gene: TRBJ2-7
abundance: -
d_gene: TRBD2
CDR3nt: TGTGCCAGCAGTTCCCCGGGACTAGGGTCCTACGAGCAGTACTTC
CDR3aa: CASSSPGLGSYEQYF

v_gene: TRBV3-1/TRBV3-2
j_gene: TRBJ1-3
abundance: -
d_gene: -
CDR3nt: TGTGCCAGCAGACAGGGCTACTCTGGAAACACCATATATTTT
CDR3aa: CASRQGYSGNTIYF

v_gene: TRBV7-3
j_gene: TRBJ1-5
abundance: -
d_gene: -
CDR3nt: TGTGCCAGCAGCTTAAAAGGACAGCTTAATCAGCCCCAGCATTTT
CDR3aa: CASSLKGQLNQPQHF

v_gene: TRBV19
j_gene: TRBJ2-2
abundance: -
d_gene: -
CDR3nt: TGTGCCAGTAGTCCAGTCTTGGGGGAGCTGTTTTTT
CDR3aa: CASSPVLGELFF

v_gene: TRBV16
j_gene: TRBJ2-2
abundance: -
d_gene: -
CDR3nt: TGTGCCAGCAGCCAATCCCAGAACACCGGGGAGCTGTTTTTT
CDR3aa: CASSQSQNTGELFF

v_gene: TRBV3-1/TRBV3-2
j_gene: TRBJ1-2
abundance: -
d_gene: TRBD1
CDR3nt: TGTGCCAGCAGCTCTGGACAGGGGGCTTGGTATGGCTACACCTTC
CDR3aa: CASSSGQGAWYGYTF

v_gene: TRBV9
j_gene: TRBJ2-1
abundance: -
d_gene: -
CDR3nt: TGTGCCAGCAGCGGGAGCGGCCTCGATTACAATGAGCAGTTCTTC
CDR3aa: CASSGSGLDYNEQFF

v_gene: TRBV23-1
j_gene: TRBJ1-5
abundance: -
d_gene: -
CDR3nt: TGCGCCAGTTTAGGTGGATGGGGAGACGAACAGCCCCAGCATTTT
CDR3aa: CASLGGWGDEQPQHF

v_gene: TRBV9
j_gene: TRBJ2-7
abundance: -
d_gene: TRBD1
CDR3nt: TGTGCCAGCAGCGTAGGGGCGGGACAGGGAAACGAGCAGTACTTC
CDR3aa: CASSVGAGQGNEQYF

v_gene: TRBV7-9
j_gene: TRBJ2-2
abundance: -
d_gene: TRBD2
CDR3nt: TGTGCCAGCAGCTTAACGGGACTAGCGGGGAACACCGGGGAGCTGTTTTTT
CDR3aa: CASSLTGLAGNTGELFF

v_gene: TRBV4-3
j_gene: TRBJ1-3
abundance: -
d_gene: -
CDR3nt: TGCGCCAGCAGCCAAGATCGGGGAGAGCTTGGAAACACCATATATTTT
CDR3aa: CASSQDRGELGNTIYF

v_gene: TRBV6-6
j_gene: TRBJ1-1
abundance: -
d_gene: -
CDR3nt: TGTGCCAGCAGCCGTGGGGCTATTGATGAAGCTTTCTTT
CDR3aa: CASSRGAIDEAFF

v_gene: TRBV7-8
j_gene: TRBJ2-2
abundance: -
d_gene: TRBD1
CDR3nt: TGTGCCAGCAGCTTAGCAGACAGGGGCCCGAACACCGGGGAGCTGTTTTTT
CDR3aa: CASSLADRGPNTGELFF

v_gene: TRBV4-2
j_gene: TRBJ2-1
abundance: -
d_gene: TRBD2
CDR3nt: TGTGCCAGCAGCCCCGGGACTATCTACAATGAGCAGTTCTTC
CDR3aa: CASSPGTIYNEQFF

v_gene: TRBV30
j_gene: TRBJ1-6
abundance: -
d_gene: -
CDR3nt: TGTGCCTGGAGTACTTCGAAACTTCTCCACTTT
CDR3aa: CAWSTSKLLHF

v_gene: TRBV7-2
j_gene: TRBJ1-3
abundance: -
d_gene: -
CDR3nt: TGTGCCAGCAGCTCCCTACCCATAGGAAACACCATATATTTT
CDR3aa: CASSSLPIGNTIYF

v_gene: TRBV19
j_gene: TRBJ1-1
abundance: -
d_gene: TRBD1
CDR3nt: TGTGCCAGTAGTATGACAGGGTGGAGGAACACTGAAGCTTTCTTT
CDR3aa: CASSMTGWRNTEAFF

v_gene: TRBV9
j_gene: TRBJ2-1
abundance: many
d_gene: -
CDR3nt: TGTGCCAGCAGCGGACAAGGCTACAATGAGCAGTTCTTC
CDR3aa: CASSGQGYNEQFF

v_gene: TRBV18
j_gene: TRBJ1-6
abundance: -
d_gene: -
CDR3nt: TGTGCCAGCTCACTTGGACAGAGAGAATCACCCCTCCACTTT
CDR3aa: CASSLGQRESPLHF

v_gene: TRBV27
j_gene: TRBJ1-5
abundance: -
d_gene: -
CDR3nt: TGTGCCAGCAGTTTAACGACACAGGGAAGTCAGCCCCAGCATTTT
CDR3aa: CASSLTTQGSQPQHF

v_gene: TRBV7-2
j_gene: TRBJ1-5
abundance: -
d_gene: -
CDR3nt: TGTGCCAGCAGCTTAGACAGGGTTTATCAGCCCCAGCATTTT
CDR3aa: CASSLDRVYQPQHF

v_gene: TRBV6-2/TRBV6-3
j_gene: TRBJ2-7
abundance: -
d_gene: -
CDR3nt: TGTGCCAGCAGTTACACCCACAGAAGCTCCTACGAGCAGTACTTC
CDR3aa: CASSYTHRSSYEQYF

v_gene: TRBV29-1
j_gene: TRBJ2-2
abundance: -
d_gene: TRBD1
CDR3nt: TGCAGCGTTGAAGCTCCGACAGGGGCGAACACCGGGGAGCTGTTTTTT
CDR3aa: CSVEAPTGANTGELFF

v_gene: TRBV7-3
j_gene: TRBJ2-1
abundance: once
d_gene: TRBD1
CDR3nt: TGTGCCAGCAGCTCTCCAGGGGACAGCAATGAGCAGTTCTTC
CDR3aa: CASSSPGDSNEQFF

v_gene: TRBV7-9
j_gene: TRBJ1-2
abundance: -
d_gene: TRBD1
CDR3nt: TGTGCCAGCAGCTTAGGAGGACAGGCGCCTAACTATGGCTACACCTTC
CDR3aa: CASSLGGQAPNYGYTF

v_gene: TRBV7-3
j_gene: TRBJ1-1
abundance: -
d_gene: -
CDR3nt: TGTGCCAGCAGCCCTTTCGGCAGGTTGAACACTGAAGCTTTCTTT
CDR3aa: CASSPFGRLNTEAFF

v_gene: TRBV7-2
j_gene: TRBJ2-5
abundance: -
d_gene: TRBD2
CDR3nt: TGTGCCAGAGGCCCGGGGAGCGGGGAACAAGAGACCCAGTACTTC
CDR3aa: CARGPGSGEQETQYF

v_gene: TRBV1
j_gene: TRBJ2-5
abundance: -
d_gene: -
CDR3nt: TGCACCAACCAGCCGGCGGGGGGGCCCTCGGAGACCCAGTACTTC
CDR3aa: CTNQPAGGPSETQYF

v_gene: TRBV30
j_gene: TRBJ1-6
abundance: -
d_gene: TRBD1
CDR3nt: TGTGCCTGGAGTGACCCCCAGGGGGTCTGGTCACCCCTCCACTTT
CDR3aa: CAWSDPQGVWSPLHF

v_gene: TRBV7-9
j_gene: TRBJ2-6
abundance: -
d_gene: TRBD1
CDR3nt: TGTGCCAGCAGCCCTCTGACAGGGGGCTGGTCTGGGGCCAACGTCCTGACTTTC
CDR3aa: CASSPLTGGWSGANVLTF

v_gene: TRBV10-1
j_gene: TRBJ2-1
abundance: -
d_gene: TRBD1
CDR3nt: TGCGCCAGCAGTCGGGACAGGTCAGACAATGAGCAGTTCTTC
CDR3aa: CASSRDRSDNEQFF

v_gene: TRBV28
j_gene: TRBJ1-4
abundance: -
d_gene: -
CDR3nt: TGTGCCACCGAGGTGACGGAGAAACTGTTTTTT
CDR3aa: CATEVTEKLFF

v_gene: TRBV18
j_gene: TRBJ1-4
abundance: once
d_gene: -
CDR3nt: TGTGCCAGCTCACCAGGGAGCCCTGCAACTAATGAAAAACTGTTTTTT
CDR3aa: CASSPGSPATNEKLFF

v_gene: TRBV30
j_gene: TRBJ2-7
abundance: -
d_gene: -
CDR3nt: TGTGCCTGGTATGAGCCGGACAGTAGCTCCTACGAGCAGTACTTC
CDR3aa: CAWYEPDSSSYEQYF

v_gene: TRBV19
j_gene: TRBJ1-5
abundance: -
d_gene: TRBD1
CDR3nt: TGTGCCAGTAGTATATCTTCAGGGCTTACAGGGGGAAGGCCCCAGCATTTT
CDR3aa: CASSISSGLTGGRPQHF

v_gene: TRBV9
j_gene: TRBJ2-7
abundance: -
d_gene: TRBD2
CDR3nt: TGTGCCAGCAGCGTAGGAGTTGGGAGGGAGAGTAGCGAGCAGTACTTC
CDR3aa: CASSVGVGRESSEQYF

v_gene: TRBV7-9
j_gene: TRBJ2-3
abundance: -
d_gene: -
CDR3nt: TGTGCCAGCAGCTTAGTTTCCTTAGATACGCAGTATTTT
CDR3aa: CASSLVSLDTQYF

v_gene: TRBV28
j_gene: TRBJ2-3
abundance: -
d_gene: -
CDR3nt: TGTGCCAGCAGTGGGGGGACAGATACGCAGTATTTT
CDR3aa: CASSGGTDTQYF

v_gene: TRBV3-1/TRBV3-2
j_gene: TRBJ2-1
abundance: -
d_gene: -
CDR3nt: TGTGCCAGCAGCCAAGACCTTTCGGGGTCCTACAATGAGCAGTTCTTC
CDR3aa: CASSQDLSGSYNEQFF

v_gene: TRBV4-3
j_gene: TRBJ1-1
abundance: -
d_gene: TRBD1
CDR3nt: TGCGCCAGCAGAGTTCAGACAGGGGCCAACACTGAAGCTTTCTTT
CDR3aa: CASRVQTGANTEAFF

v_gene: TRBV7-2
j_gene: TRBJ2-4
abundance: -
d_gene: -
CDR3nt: TGTGCCAGCAGCGCAGACACCGCACTTCAGTACTTC
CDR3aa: CASSADTALQYF

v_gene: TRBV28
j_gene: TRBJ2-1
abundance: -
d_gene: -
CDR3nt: TGTGCCAGCAGCCTACAGGGTTTCGGGCAGTTCTTC
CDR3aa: CASSLQGFGQFF

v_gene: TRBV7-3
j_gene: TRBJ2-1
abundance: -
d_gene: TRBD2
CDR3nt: TGTGCCAGCAGCCTTACGGGGGGAACCTACAATGAGCAGTTCTTC
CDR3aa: CASSLTGGTYNEQFF

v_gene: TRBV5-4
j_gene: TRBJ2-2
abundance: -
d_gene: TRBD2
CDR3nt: TGTGCCAGCGGGAGAGCGGGAGGGAACACCGGGGAGCTGTTTTTT
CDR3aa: CASGRAGGNTGELFF

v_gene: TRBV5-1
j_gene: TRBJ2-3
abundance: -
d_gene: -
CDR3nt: TGCGCCAGCAGCTTGGGAGGGTCCCCCACAGATACGCAGTATTTT
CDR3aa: CASSLGGSPTDTQYF

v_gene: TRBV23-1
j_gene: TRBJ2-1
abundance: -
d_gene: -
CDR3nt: TGCGCCTGCTTGGGGTGCGGGGCCGGAAAGGTGGTCTACAATGAGCAGTTCTTC
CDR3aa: CACLGCGAGKVVYNEQFF

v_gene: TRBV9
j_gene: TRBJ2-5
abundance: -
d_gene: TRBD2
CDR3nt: TGTGCCAGCAGCGTACCTAGCGGGGGCAGTGGAAAGACCCAGTACTTC
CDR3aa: CASSVPSGGSGKTQYF

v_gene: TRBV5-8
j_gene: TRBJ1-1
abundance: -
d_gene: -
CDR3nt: TGTGCCAGCAGCTTGGCCAACAGCAAATCGTTGGCTGAAGCTTTCTTT
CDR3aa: CASSLANSKSLAEAFF

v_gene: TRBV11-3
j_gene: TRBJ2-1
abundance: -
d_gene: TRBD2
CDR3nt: TGTGCCAGCAGCTTAGTCGGGAGGAATAATGAGCAGTTCTTC
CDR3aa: CASSLVGRNNEQFF